The 30 T cell receptor beta chains reported below all come from one sample, sequenced in a study of shared clonotypes between healthy human individuals (dated by TCRdb to between 2020 and 2021). Libraries were made using the immunoSEQ multiplex PCR assay. TCRdb stores this immuneACCESS table with in-frame sequences only. Part of the clones is absent; in the studies checked, under half of the shortfall reflects unresolved V genes, and no reason is known for the rest. This sample has approximately 530,000 clones in its table, and around 96% of those were observed once. The leading ten clones occupy approximately 0.06% of the sample. The material sequenced was naive CD4+ T cells sorted from blood. Read against the paper, the sample's cell subset or site label means: CD45RA+ positively selected. All receptors derive from a woman between 25 and 40 years old in good health.

J is TRBJ2-3 and V is TRBV29-1; the match to TRBD1 covers 8 bases. V shed 4 bases, J shed 5 bases, and the junction held 8 bases outside the gene matches. The CDR3 totals 14 residues. Germline lookup yields CDR1 SQVTM and CDR2 ANQGSEA. CDR3 residues: CSVVIRGRQDTQYF. The DNA of the CDR3 is TGCAGCGTTGTGATCAGGGGGCGGCAAGATACGCAGTATTTT.

The chain recombines TRBV6-5 with TRBJ2-2; no definite D call. V lost 0 bases and J 0 bases, leaving 8 bases between the germline ends. Germline V gives CDR1 MNHEY, CDR2 SVGAGI. The CDR3 runs 16 residues. The CDR3 sequence is CASSYSSAANTGELFF. Written as DNA, the CDR3 is TGTGCCAGCAGTTACTCTTCAGCAGCGAACACCGGGGAGCTGTTTTTT.

The table lists this clone with a count of one. V is TRBV4-1 and J is TRBJ2-5; TRBD1 might be the D (6 bases). The closer fit of TRBJ2-7 to the DNA end suggests the J call may be wrong. Germline values: CDR1 MGHRA, CDR2 YSYEKL. The CDR3 is 17 residues long. The CDR3 loop reads CASSREQGSSSSYEQYF. The CDR3 coding sequence is TGCGCCAGCAGCCGCGAACAGGGTTCGTCAAGTTCCTACGAGCAGTACTTC.

The CDR3: CASSLGGEENYGYTF. The CDR3 bases are TGTGCCAGCAGCCTAGGCGGGGAGGAGAACTATGGCTACACCTTC. This chain uses TRBV28 with TRBJ1-2; no clear D gene. From germline, CDR1 is MDHEN and CDR2 SYDVKM. The CDR3 is made up of 15 amino acids. V lost 6 bases and J 2 bases, leaving 16 bases between the germline ends.

This sequence joins TRBV7-9 and TRBJ2-6, with TRBD1 identical over 10 bases. V was clipped by 5 bases and J by 1 base; unmatched bases: 11. CDR3 length equals 19 residues. Germline V gene lookup returns CDR1 SEHNR and CDR2 FQNEAQ (reference sequence). The DNA for the CDR3 is TGTGCCAGCAGCCGAGGCCCCTCGGACAGGGGGTCTGGGGCCAACGTCCTGACTTTC. The encoded protein is CASSRGPSDRGSGANVLTF. Together with reference TRBV7-9 and TRBJ2-6, the CDR3 gives the full variable domain: DTGVSQNPRHKITKRGQNVTFRCDPISEHNRLYWYRQTLGQGPEFLTYFQNEAQLEKSRLLSDRFSAERPKGSFSTLEIQRTEQGDSAMYLCASSRGPSDRGSGANVLTFGAGSRLTVL.

This chain joins TRBV18 and TRBJ2-5; D not certain. Judging by the DNA end, TRBJ2-7 fits better; the J call may be wrong. CDR3 length: 14 amino acids. Germline loops: CDR1 KGHSH, CDR2 LQKENI. For the CDR3, the DNA is TGTGCCAGCTCACCGCCCGAGCCAAGCTACGAGCAGTACTTC. The encoded protein is CASSPPEPSYEQYF.

The chain employs TRBV27 and TRBJ1-5, with D uncertain. V lost 0 bases, J lost 7 bases, and 7 bases lay in between. CDR3 length: 13 amino acids. Germline CDR1 MNHEY, CDR2 SMNVEV (reference sequence). CDR3 coding DNA: TGTGCCAGCAGTTTATCGCCGGGACAGCCCCAGCATTTT. Residues: CASSLSPGQPQHF.

This clone was detected once. V usage is TRBV18 and J usage is TRBJ1-1; a possible D gene is TRBD1 (6 bases). The CDR3 loop spans 15 amino acids. Germline loops: CDR1 KGHSH, CDR2 LQKENI. Trimming took off 2 bases at V and 2 bases at J, with 12 bases between the two ends. For the CDR3, the DNA is TGTGCCAGCTCACCAGTCGGGGGGCAAAACACTGAAGCTTTCTTT. It is translated as CASSPVGGQNTEAFF.

This rearrangement joins TRBV30 to TRBJ2-5; 7 bases align to TRBD1. TRBJ2-7 explains the end of the DNA better; the J call may be wrong. There are 12 residues in the CDR3. CDR1 GTSNPN and CDR2 SVGIG come from the germline V gene (reference sequence). The chain's CDR3 is CAWNRGGIEQYF. The DNA of the CDR3 is TGTGCCTGGAACAGGGGTGGGATCGAGCAGTACTTC.

The chain links TRBV30 to TRBJ1-3, with D maybe TRBD1 (5 bases). V was pared by 4 bases and J by 8 bases, with 12 bases between. The CDR3 is 12 amino acids. CDR1 and CDR2 (germline): GTSNPN, SVGIG (reference sequence). CDR3 in DNA: TGTGCCTGGAAAGGGCAGGGCTACACCATATATTTT. It yields the protein CAWKGQGYTIYF.

This clone occurred a few times. The V and J genes are TRBV11-3 and TRBJ1-5; D is undetermined. V was cut by 1 base and J by 7 bases, with 2 bases left in between. Germline CDR1 SGHNT, CDR2 YENEEA. The CDR3 loop spans 11 amino acids. For the CDR3, the DNA is TGTGCCAGCAGCTTAGGGCAGCCCCAGCATTTT. Translation gives CASSLGQPQHF. The full variable domain, in which reference TRBV11-3 and TRBJ1-5 provide the parts outside the CDR3, is EAGVVQSPRYKIIEKKQPVAFWCNPISGHNTLYWYLQNLGQGPELLIRYENEEAVDDSQLPKDRFSAERLKGVDSTLKIQPAELGDSAVYLCASSLGQPQHFGDGTRLSIL.

The rearrangement uses TRBV11-2 and TRBJ2-5; possibly TRBD2 for D (5 bases). The better agreement between TRBJ2-7 and the DNA end casts doubt on the J call. Germline loops: CDR1 SGHAT, CDR2 FQNNGV. This CDR3 contains 13 residues. As DNA, the CDR3 is TGTGCCAGCAGCTTATCCGGGGTCTACGAGCAGTACTTC. Protein sequence: CASSLSGVYEQYF.

V is TRBV5-1 and J is TRBJ1-1; perhaps TRBD1 as D (6 bases). V lost 1 base and J 3 bases, leaving 19 bases between the germline ends. Germline values: CDR1 SGHRS, CDR2 YFSETQ. The CDR3 totals 17 residues. The CDR3 protein is CASSLWAERGADTEAFF. The CDR3 DNA reads TGCGCCAGCAGCTTGTGGGCAGAGCGGGGGGCGGACACTGAAGCTTTCTTT. The complete variable domain, with remaining parts taken from reference TRBV5-1 and TRBJ1-1, reads KAGVTQTPRYLIKTRGQQVTLSCSPISGHRSVSWYQQTPGQGLQFLFEYFSETQRNKGNFPGRFSGRQFSNSRSEMNVSTLELGDSALYLCASSLWAERGADTEAFFGQGTRLTVV.

The gene calls are TRBV6-1 and TRBJ1-1; weak D call: TRBD1 (6 bases). The CDR3 loop spans 14 amino acids. CDR1 is MNHNS and CDR2 is SASEGT in the germline V gene. The germline V and J ends were trimmed by 6 bases and 1 base, with 12 bases remaining between them. The CDR3 reads CASRRETGNTEAFF. For the CDR3, the DNA is TGTGCCAGCAGGCGCGAGACAGGGAACACTGAAGCTTTCTTT.

The rearrangement links TRBV6-5 to TRBJ2-7, with D possibly matching TRBD1 (6 bases). The CDR3 loop spans 14 amino acids. The ends were cut back, 0 bases at V and 5 bases at J, with 11 bases in the middle. Germline CDR1 is MNHEY and CDR2 is SVGAGI. DNA of the CDR3: TGTGCCAGCAGTTACTCGGGGCAGGGGCACGAGCAGTACTTC. Its translation: CASSYSGQGHEQYF.

The chain combines TRBV10-1 with TRBJ2-7; the match to TRBD2 covers 7 bases. The CDR3 loop spans 12 amino acids. Germline CDR1 reads WNHNN; CDR2 reads SYGVQD (reference sequence). The junction had 0 bases not matched to a gene; V was cut back by 0 bases and J by 7 bases. DNA for the CDR3: TGCGCCAGCAGTGAGTCAGCGGGGGAGCAGTACTTC. Protein sequence: CASSESAGEQYF.

This chain uses TRBV19 with TRBJ2-1, with 14 bases aligning to TRBD2. The CDR3 sequence is 17 residues long. V lost 1 base to trimming and J lost 7 bases; unmatched junction nucleotides: 6. CDR1 is LNHDA and CDR2 is SQIVND in the germline V gene (reference sequence). CDR3 loop: CASSIGLAGGPGNEQFF. The CDR3 nucleotides read TGTGCCAGTAGTATAGGACTAGCGGGAGGGCCGGGAAATGAGCAGTTCTTC.

The chain employs TRBV5-1 and TRBJ1-1; no clear D. V was trimmed by 3 bases and J by 7 bases, leaving 16 bases between them. This CDR3 region has 14 residues. Germline CDR1 reads SGHRS; CDR2 reads YFSETQ. As DNA, the CDR3 is TGCGCCAGCAGCTCGCTTGGAGCCGGAGGTGAAGCTTTCTTT. Translating it yields CASSSLGAGGEAFF. Based on the CDR3 plus reference TRBV5-1 and TRBJ1-1, the full variable domain is KAGVTQTPRYLIKTRGQQVTLSCSPISGHRSVSWYQQTPGQGLQFLFEYFSETQRNKGNFPGRFSGRQFSNSRSEMNVSTLELGDSALYLCASSSLGAGGEAFFGQGTRLTVV.

The V gene is TRBV29-1, the J gene TRBJ1-4, with TRBD1 matching over 11 bases. J gave up 0 bases and V 6 bases, and 3 bases lay outside the gene matches. This CDR3 has 15 amino acids. Germline CDR1 reads SQVTM; CDR2 reads ANQGSEA. This CDR3 is CSVKGQGATNEKLFF. The CDR3 nucleotides read TGCAGCGTCAAGGGACAGGGGGCAACTAATGAAAAACTGTTTTTT.

The chain has TRBV5-1 and TRBJ2-5; no definite D call. The end of the DNA fits TRBJ2-7 better, so the J call may be wrong. The CDR3 has 11 residues. The V gene's germline CDR1 is SGHRS and CDR2 YFSETQ. CDR3 nucleotide sequence: TGCGCCAGCAGCGGCTCCTACGAGCAGTACTTC. The encoded protein is CASSGSYEQYF.

The rearrangement uses TRBV28 and TRBJ2-7; 14 bases map to TRBD2. V shed 6 bases, J shed 2 bases, and the junction held 6 bases outside the gene matches. The CDR3 runs to 16 residues. CDR1 and CDR2 (germline): MDHEN, SYDVKM. The CDR3, as DNA: TGTGCCAGCAGCACCGGGACTAGCGGGAGAACCTACGAGCAGTACTTC. This sequence encodes CASSTGTSGRTYEQYF.

V usage is TRBV30 and J usage is TRBJ2-3; D possibly corresponds to TRBD2 (6 bases). Trimming stripped 4 bases from V and 4 bases from J, with 9 bases between. CDR3 length: 12 amino acids. In germline, CDR1 is GTSNPN, CDR2 SVGIG (reference sequence). The CDR3 protein is CAWTTGADTQYF. CDR3 coding DNA: TGTGCCTGGACCACGGGAGCAGATACGCAGTATTTT. The variable domain in full, with the rest retrieved from reference TRBV30 and TRBJ2-3, is SQTIHQWPATLVQPVGSPLSLECTVEGTSNPNLYWYRQAAGRGLQLLFYSVGIGQISSEVPQNLSASRPQDRQFILSSKKLLLSDSGFYLCAWTTGADTQYFGPGTRLTVL.

This sequence joins TRBV7-9 and TRBJ2-6; maybe TRBD1 (6 bases). This CDR3 contains 15 residues. V was shortened by 1 base and J by 2 bases, with 6 bases between the two germline ends. Per the germline V gene, CDR1 is SEHNR and CDR2 is FQNEAQ (reference sequence). CDR3 nucleotides: TGTGCCAGCAGCTTAGACAGGGCTGGGGCCAACGTCCTGACTTTC. This encodes CASSLDRAGANVLTF. The complete variable domain, with remaining parts taken from reference TRBV7-9 and TRBJ2-6, reads DTGVSQNPRHKITKRGQNVTFRCDPISEHNRLYWYRQTLGQGPEFLTYFQNEAQLEKSRLLSDRFSAERPKGSFSTLEIQRTEQGDSAMYLCASSLDRAGANVLTFGAGSRLTVL.

This clone appeared a single time. This rearrangement joins TRBV4-1 to TRBJ2-4; no definite D call. The CDR3 consists of 13 residues. V shed 0 bases and J shed 14 bases, with 14 bases lying between them. Looked up from germline, CDR1 is MGHRA and CDR2 is YSYEKL. The CDR3 nucleotides read TGCGCCAGCAGCCAAGATGGGTACGGAAAGAAGTACTTC. Protein sequence: CASSQDGYGKKYF.

The gene calls are TRBV4-2 and TRBJ1-4; TRBD1 is a possible D gene (6 bases). Germline-derived CDR1 and CDR2 are LGHNA and YNFKEQ. The CDR3 totals 16 residues. Trimming pared 1 base from V and 0 bases from J, leaving 9 bases between. The CDR3 reads CASSQGTAATNEKLFF. CDR3 DNA sequence: TGTGCCAGCAGCCAAGGGACAGCCGCAACTAATGAAAAACTGTTTTTT.

The chain combines TRBV30 with TRBJ2-5, with D perhaps TRBD2 (5 bases). Looked up from germline, CDR1 is GTSNPN and CDR2 is SVGIG (reference sequence). Trimming cost V 0 bases and J 11 bases, with 10 bases left between them. This CDR3 is 11 amino acids long. The CDR3 sequence is CAWSVLGEQYF. CDR3 DNA sequence: TGTGCCTGGAGTGTACTCGGGGAGCAGTACTTC. Full variable domain (rest looked up from reference TRBV30 and TRBJ2-5): SQTIHQWPATLVQPVGSPLSLECTVEGTSNPNLYWYRQAAGRGLQLLFYSVGIGQISSEVPQNLSASRPQDRQFILSSKKLLLSDSGFYLCAWSVLGEQYFGPGTRLLVL.

The chain links TRBV6-1 to TRBJ1-5; D uncertain. The germline gives CDR1 MNHNS, CDR2 SASEGT. CDR3 length equals 14 residues. With 7 bases removed from V and 1 base from J, the gap between germline ends came to 11 bases. As DNA, the CDR3 is TGTGCCAGCATTTGGCAGGCGAGCAATCAGCCCCAGCATTTT. Translation gives CASIWQASNQPQHF.

This clone was detected only once. In nucleotides, the CDR3 is TGTGCCAGTAGTGTTCAACTAGCGGGAGCCTCCTACGAGCAGTACTTC. It is translated as CASSVQLAGASYEQYF. V is TRBV19 and J is TRBJ2-7; 11 bases map to TRBD2. V was pared by 5 bases and J by 0 bases, with 6 bases of the junction left unmatched. CDR3 size: 16 residues. Per the germline V gene, CDR1 is LNHDA and CDR2 is SQIVND (reference sequence).

The chain has TRBV18 and TRBJ1-1; D is uncertain. V was trimmed by 4 bases and J by 0 bases, leaving 12 bases between them. This CDR3 has 15 amino acids. CDR1 is KGHSH, CDR2 LQKENI, per germline. The CDR3 nucleotides are TGTGCCAGCTCACTTACGGTTACCATGAACACTGAAGCTTTCTTT. It is translated as CASSLTVTMNTEAFF.

This clone was counted a single time. The gene calls are TRBV6-5 and TRBJ2-7; the D gene could be TRBD1 or TRBD2 (5 bases each). The V and J ends lost 3 bases and 7 bases respectively, with 7 bases between them. CDR3 length: 11 amino acids. Germline V CDR1 and CDR2: MNHEY, SVGAGI. The CDR3 here is CASSYGTEQYF. CDR3 DNA: TGTGCCAGCAGTTATGGGACGGAGCAGTACTTC.